The clone carrying this TCR beta chain is a singleton in its sample. What it binds is not known. These data come from a study of cytomegalovirus exposure and HLA in healthy donors. The study's findings and limits: By HLA locus, TCR association rates varied in a later analysis, with DRB1 showing the most and HLA-C the fewest.

13 Jbeta primers and 60 Vbeta primers were used for the PCR. Some clones are missing from TCRdb's copy, which holds only in-frame ones; the method was immunoSEQ multiplex PCR. The sample includes some 140,000 clones, roughly 77% of them seen just once. The sequence was collected from a female donor in good health and CMV-seronegative. The specimen was PBMCs.

DNA of the CDR3: TGTGCCAGCAGCTTAGATCTGCGGAACACTGAAGCTTTCTTT. Amino acid sequence: CASSLDLRNTEAFF. The chain employs TRBV11-2 and TRBJ1-1; D gene ambiguous. CDR3 length equals 14 residues. Per the germline V gene, CDR1 is SGHAT and CDR2 is FQNNGV. V gave up 0 bases and J gave up 1 base, with 6 bases separating them. Using reference TRBV11-2 and TRBJ1-1 for the parts outside the CDR3, the full variable domain is EAGVAQSPRYKIIEKRQSVAFWCNPISGHATLYWYQQILGQGPKLLIQFQNNGVVDDSQLPKDRFSAERLKGVDSTLKIQPAKLEDSAVYLCASSLDLRNTEAFFGQGTRLTVV.